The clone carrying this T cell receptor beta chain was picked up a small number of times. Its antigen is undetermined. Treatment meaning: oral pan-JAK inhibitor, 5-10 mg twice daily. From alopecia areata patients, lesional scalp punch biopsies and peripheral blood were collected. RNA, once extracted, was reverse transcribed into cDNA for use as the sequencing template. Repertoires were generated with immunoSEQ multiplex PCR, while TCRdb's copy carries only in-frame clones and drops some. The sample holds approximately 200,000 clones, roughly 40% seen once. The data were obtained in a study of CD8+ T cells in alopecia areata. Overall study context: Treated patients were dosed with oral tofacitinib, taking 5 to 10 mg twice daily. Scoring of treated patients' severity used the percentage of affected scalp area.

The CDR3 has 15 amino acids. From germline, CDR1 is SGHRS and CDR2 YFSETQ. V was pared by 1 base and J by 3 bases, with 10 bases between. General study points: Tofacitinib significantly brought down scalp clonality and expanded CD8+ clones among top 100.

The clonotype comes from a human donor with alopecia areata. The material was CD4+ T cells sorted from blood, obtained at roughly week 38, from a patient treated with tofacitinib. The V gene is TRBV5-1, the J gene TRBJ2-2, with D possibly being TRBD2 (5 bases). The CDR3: CASSLQAGYTGELFF. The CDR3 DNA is TGCGCCAGCAGCTTGCAGGCGGGCTACACCGGGGAGCTGTTTTTT. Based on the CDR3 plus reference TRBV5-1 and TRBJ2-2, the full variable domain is KAGVTQTPRYLIKTRGQQVTLSCSPISGHRSVSWYQQTPGQGLQFLFEYFSETQRNKGNFPGRFSGRQFSNSRSEMNVSTLELGDSALYLCASSLQAGYTGELFFGEGSRLTVL.